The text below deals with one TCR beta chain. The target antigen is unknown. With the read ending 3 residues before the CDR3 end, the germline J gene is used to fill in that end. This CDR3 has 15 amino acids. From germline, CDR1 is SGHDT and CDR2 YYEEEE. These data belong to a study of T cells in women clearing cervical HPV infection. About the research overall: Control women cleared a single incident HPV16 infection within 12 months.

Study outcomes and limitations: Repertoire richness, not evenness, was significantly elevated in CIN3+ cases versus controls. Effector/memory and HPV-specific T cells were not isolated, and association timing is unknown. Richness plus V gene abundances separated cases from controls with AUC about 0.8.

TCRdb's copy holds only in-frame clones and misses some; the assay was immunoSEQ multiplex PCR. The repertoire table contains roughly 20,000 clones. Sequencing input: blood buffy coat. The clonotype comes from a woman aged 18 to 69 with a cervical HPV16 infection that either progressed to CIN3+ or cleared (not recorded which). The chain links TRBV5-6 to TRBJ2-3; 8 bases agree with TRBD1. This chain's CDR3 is CASSLLQGASETQYF. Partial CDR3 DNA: TGTGCCAGCAGCTTGCTGCAGGGGGCATCGGAGACG. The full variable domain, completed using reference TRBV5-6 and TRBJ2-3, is DAGVTQSPTHLIKTRGQQVTLRCSPKSGHDTVSWYQQALGQGPQFIFQYYEEEERQRGNFPDRFSGHQFPNYSSELNVNALLLGDSALYLCASSLLQGASETQYFGPGTRLTVL.